The 23 T cell receptor beta chains reported below all come from one sample, sequenced in a study of blood T cell repertoires in COVID-19. Measured with immunoSEQ multiplex PCR; TCRdb has only the in-frame clones, and not every one. The table records 280,000 or so clones, roughly 90% of them present only once. Material: PBMCs or T cells enriched from blood (not recorded which). The origin of the receptors is a woman between 45 and 60 years old who had been exposed to COVID-19.

In DNA, the CDR3 is TGTGCCATCAGTGAGGCCGGGACAGGGGGTGTTCAGCCCCAGCATTTT. This sequence encodes CAISEAGTGGVQPQHF. The V call is TRBV10-3, the J call TRBJ1-5; TRBD1 matches 11 bases. Germline assignment: CDR1 ENHRY and CDR2 SYGVKD. V lost 2 bases to trimming and J lost 6 bases; unmatched junction nucleotides: 6. CDR3 length: 16 residues.

The rearrangement uses TRBV7-8 and TRBJ1-2, with D unclear. CDR1 is SGHVS and CDR2 is FQNEAQ in the germline V gene. The CDR3 consists of 14 residues. Trimming removed 1 base at V and 8 bases at J, with 14 bases between. The CDR3 region is CASSLGLAGIGYTF. For the CDR3, the DNA is TGTGCCAGCAGCTTAGGCCTCGCGGGTATCGGCTACACCTTC.

V gene TRBV10-3 combines with J gene TRBJ1-5; D perhaps matches TRBD1 (5 bases). With 0 bases removed from V and 3 bases from J, the gap between germline ends came to 9 bases. The CDR3 consists of 15 residues. Germline loops: CDR1 ENHRY, CDR2 SYGVKD. The CDR3 loop reads CAISESTVTNQPQHF. The CDR3 nucleotides are TGTGCCATCAGTGAGTCGACAGTAACCAATCAGCCCCAGCATTTT.

The rearrangement links TRBV28 to TRBJ2-2; perhaps TRBD1 as D (6 bases). This CDR3 is 15 amino acids long. In germline, CDR1 is MDHEN, CDR2 SYDVKM. Trimming took 3 bases from V and 7 from J, leaving 15 bases between them. The CDR3 protein is CASSLLQGSLGELFF. CDR3 DNA sequence: TGTGCCAGCAGTTTGTTGCAGGGGAGCCTCGGGGAGCTGTTTTTT.

The genes are TRBV19 and TRBJ2-6, with D maybe TRBD1 (6 bases). CDR3 length equals 19 residues. The germline V gene has CDR1 LNHDA and CDR2 SQIVND (reference sequence). Trimming stripped 5 bases from V and 0 bases from J, with 20 bases between. The CDR3 region is CASSAQQGRVSSGANVLTF. As DNA, the CDR3 is TGTGCCAGTAGTGCTCAACAGGGACGTGTAAGCTCTGGGGCCAACGTCCTGACTTTC.

As to this clone: The sample carries other DNA sequences with the same CDR3. The chain uses TRBV18 and TRBJ2-7; a possible D gene is TRBD1 (5 bases). The CDR3 loop spans 15 amino acids. Germline V gene lookup returns CDR1 KGHSH and CDR2 LQKENI. V lost 4 bases and J lost 2, with 15 bases in between. The CDR3 DNA reads TGTGCCAGCTCACTAGGGCAGGGTGAAACCTACGAGCAGTACTTC. This encodes CASSLGQGETYEQYF.

V gene TRBV3-1 (or the pseudogene TRBV3-2) combines with J gene TRBJ1-1, with a possible D match to TRBD1 (6 bases). The germline V gene encodes CDR1 LGHDT and CDR2 YNNKEL (reference sequence). The CDR3 consists of 18 residues. V was cut by 3 bases and J by 1 base, with 21 bases left in between. The CDR3 nucleotides read TGTGCCAGCAGCCAGGACGGACCAGGGGAATGGTCGAACACTGAAGCTTTCTTT. It specifies CASSQDGPGEWSNTEAFF.

V is TRBV5-1 and J is TRBJ1-4, with D possibly being TRBD1 (5 bases). There are 14 residues in the CDR3. V lost 2 bases to trimming and J lost 6 bases, with 11 bases between them. Germline lookup yields CDR1 SGHRS and CDR2 YFSETQ. Written as DNA, the CDR3 is TGCGCCAGCAGCTTTGGGGCGTTGGATGAAAAACTGTTTTTT. Its translation is CASSFGALDEKLFF. The variable domain in full, with the rest retrieved from reference TRBV5-1 and TRBJ1-4, is KAGVTQTPRYLIKTRGQQVTLSCSPISGHRSVSWYQQTPGQGLQFLFEYFSETQRNKGNFPGRFSGRQFSNSRSEMNVSTLELGDSALYLCASSFGALDEKLFFGSGTQLSVL.

In its sample, this clone was seen once. V and J are TRBV11-3 and TRBJ2-1; TRBD2 matches at 9 bases. The CDR3 extends over 17 amino acids. Germline V gene data show CDR1 as SGHNT and CDR2 as YENEEA. V was clipped by 5 bases and J by 2 bases; unmatched bases: 10. CDR3 protein: CASSLRLGGGAYNEQFF. DNA of the CDR3: TGTGCCAGCAGCCTACGGCTGGGCGGGGGGGCCTACAATGAGCAGTTCTTC.

The V and J genes are TRBV3-1 (or the pseudogene TRBV3-2) and TRBJ1-3; D remains ambiguous. CDR1 is LGHDT and CDR2 is YNNKEL in the germline V gene (reference sequence). Between the trimmed V and J ends, which lost 0 bases and 1 base, there was a span of 7 bases. This CDR3 has 15 amino acids. In DNA form, the CDR3 reads TGTGCCAGCAGCCAAGATCTCAGGTCTGGAAACACCATATATTTT. Its translation is CASSQDLRSGNTIYF.

The V call is TRBV4-1, the J call TRBJ1-4; 9 bases match TRBD1. The CDR3 is made up of 18 amino acids. Germline trimming cut 0 bases from V and 6 bases from J; bases unmatched to any gene: 11. The germline CDR1 and CDR2 sequences are MGHRA and YSYEKL. The CDR3 loop reads CASSQDSQPGQGYEKLFF. CDR3 DNA sequence: TGCGCCAGCAGCCAAGACTCGCAACCGGGACAGGGTTATGAAAAACTGTTTTTT.

Only a few counts were recorded for this clone. The chain recombines TRBV2 with TRBJ1-6; 7 bases map to TRBD1. This CDR3 has 12 residues. V was clipped by 6 bases and J by 11 bases; unmatched bases: 4. Germline lookup yields CDR1 SNHLY and CDR2 FYNNEI. This CDR3 reads CASRRTGPPLHF. The CDR3 coding sequence is TGTGCCAGCAGGCGGACAGGACCACCCCTCCACTTT.

The chain is built from TRBV19 and TRBJ1-3, with 7 bases fitting TRBD1. Trimming took 2 bases from V and 0 from J; bases not matched to a gene: 7. From germline, CDR1 is LNHDA and CDR2 SQIVND (reference sequence). CDR3 length: 17 amino acids. The CDR3 coding sequence is TGTGCCAGTAGTATACGGACAGGAGACTTCTCTGGAAACACCATATATTTT. As protein: CASSIRTGDFSGNTIYF.

The gene calls are TRBV19 and TRBJ1-1; D unresolved. Trimming left V 7 bases short and J 0 bases short, with 18 bases between. This CDR3 has 16 amino acids. Per germline, CDR1 LNHDA and CDR2 SQIVND (reference sequence). The CDR3 DNA follows: TGTGCCAGTACCGACAAGGCTTTTTTCATGAACACTGAAGCTTTCTTT. Protein product: CASTDKAFFMNTEAFF.

The chain links TRBV7-2 to TRBJ2-7; 8 nucleotides agree with TRBD1. From germline, CDR1 is SGHTA and CDR2 FQGNSA. This CDR3 contains 15 residues. After removal of 5 bases from V and 0 bases from J, the junction contained 6 bases not matched to a gene. The CDR3 bases are TGTGCCAGCAGCCGCGGGACAGGCCTCTCCTACGAGCAGTACTTC. Its protein product is CASSRGTGLSYEQYF.

The gene calls are TRBV5-1 and TRBJ2-2; 7 nucleotides match TRBD2. Germline V CDR1 and CDR2: SGHRS, YFSETQ. Unmatched junction bases numbered 7, after V lost 0 bases and J lost 5 bases. The CDR3 is made up of 16 amino acids. As DNA, the CDR3 is TGCGCCAGCAGCTTGGCCGTGACTAGCCCTACCGGGGAGCTGTTTTTT. This gives the protein CASSLAVTSPTGELFF.

This clone was counted a single time. The genes are TRBV5-1 and TRBJ2-7, with 8 positions matching TRBD1. The CDR3 sequence is 13 residues long. CDR1 is SGHRS, CDR2 YFSETQ, per germline. V dropped 0 bases and J dropped 6; count of bases not matched to a gene: 2. CDR3 DNA sequence: TGCGCCAGCAGCTTGGGCACAGGGGGCGAGCAGTACTTC. Translating it yields CASSLGTGGEQYF.

The chain uses TRBV19 and TRBJ1-1; a possible D gene is TRBD1 (6 bases). Germline loops: CDR1 LNHDA, CDR2 SQIVND (reference sequence). V shed 7 bases and J shed 4 bases, with 16 bases lying between them. This CDR3 is 14 amino acids long. The CDR3 coding sequence is TGTGCCAGTATCCCCGGAGGGGGGGTCACTGAAGCTTTCTTT. Its protein is CASIPGGGVTEAFF.

The chain links TRBV19 to TRBJ2-5; 10 nucleotides agree with TRBD1. Germline assignment: CDR1 LNHDA and CDR2 SQIVND (reference sequence). This CDR3 has 14 residues. Trimming cost V 5 bases and J 3 bases; bases outside gene matches: 3. The CDR3 region has the DNA TGTGCCAGTAGTCCGGACAGGGGGAAAGAGACCCAGTACTTC. Protein sequence: CASSPDRGKETQYF. The full variable domain, in which reference TRBV19 and TRBJ2-5 provide the parts outside the CDR3, is DGGITQSPKYLFRKEGQNVTLSCEQNLNHDAMYWYRQDPGQGLRLIYYSQIVNDFQKGDIAEGYSVSREKKESFPLTVTSAQKNPTAFYLCASSPDRGKETQYFGPGTRLLVL.

The table lists this clone with a count of one. The rearrangement uses TRBV14 and TRBJ1-1; D not resolved. The germline V and J ends were trimmed by 6 bases and 0 bases, with 8 bases remaining between them. The CDR3 runs 13 residues. Germline-derived CDR1 and CDR2 are SGHDN and FVKESK. The CDR3 here is CASSKTVNTEAFF. In DNA form, the CDR3 reads TGTGCCAGCAGTAAAACAGTGAACACTGAAGCTTTCTTT.

The chain has TRBV7-9 and TRBJ1-6; TRBD1 is a possible D gene (5 bases). The germline V and J ends were trimmed by 3 bases and 9 bases, with 15 bases remaining between them. Per germline, CDR1 SEHNR and CDR2 FQNEAQ (reference sequence). The CDR3 has 15 amino acids. The CDR3, as DNA: TGTGCCAGCAGCTTCTCCACGGACACTTCTTCACCCCTCCACTTT. Translating it yields CASSFSTDTSSPLHF.

The chain combines TRBV2 with TRBJ2-1; possible D gene TRBD2, 6 bases. Germline V gene data show CDR1 as SNHLY and CDR2 as FYNNEI. The CDR3 consists of 14 residues. V dropped 8 bases and J dropped 1 base, with 12 bases sitting between them. The CDR3: CASHRDSSYNEQFF. The CDR3 DNA reads as TGTGCCAGCCATAGGGACTCGTCCTACAATGAGCAGTTCTTC.

This chain uses TRBV7-2 with TRBJ1-2; D is ambiguous. The CDR3 has 17 amino acids. Germline V gene data show CDR1 as SGHTA and CDR2 as FQGNSA. The V end was cut by 1 base, the J end by 0 bases, with 15 bases between. As DNA, the CDR3 is TGTGCCAGCAGCTTAGTTATTAGTGTCACCACTAACTATGGCTACACCTTC. It yields the protein CASSLVISVTTNYGYTF. Looking up the rest from reference TRBV7-2 and TRBJ1-2 gives the full variable domain: GAGVSQSPSNKVTEKGKDVELRCDPISGHTALYWYRQSLGQGLEFLIYFQGNSAPDKSGLPSDRFSAERTGGSVSTLTIQRTQQEDSAVYLCASSLVISVTTNYGYTFGSGTRLTVV.